The 11 T cell receptor beta chains presented below share a single source sample, sequenced in a study of neurological immune-mediated disorders. The sample's time point: longitudinal time-point 3. TCRdb itself ran the 5' RACE reads through MiXCR, one entry per CDR3 protein. This table has some 80,000 distinct CDR3 sequences, approximately 4.3% appearing once. Sample: PBMCs. These receptors were taken from a woman aged 55-70 years with multiple sclerosis.

This clonotype was found many times. The V gene is TRBV29-1, the J gene TRBJ2-1; a weak D match, TRBD1 (6 bases). Trimming shortened V by 6 bases and J by 1 base, and 10 bases separated the two germline ends. The length of the CDR3 is 13 residues. CDR1 is SQVTM, CDR2 ANQGSEA, per germline. In nucleotides, the CDR3 is TGCAGCGTGGGACAAAGTTCCTACAATGAGCAGTTCTTC. Translation gives CSVGQSSYNEQFF.

This clonotype was observed many times. The rearrangement uses TRBV12-3 or TRBV12-4 and TRBJ2-5, with 11 bases identical to TRBD2. The CDR3 contains 15 residues. The trim removed 6 bases at V and 2 bases at J, leaving 5 bases unmatched. Here the CDR3 reads CASSSLAGVQETQYF. DNA of the CDR3: TGTGCCAGCAGCTCACTAGCGGGGGTTCAAGAGACCCAGTACTTC.

As concerns this clonotype: At one end the junction does not follow the germline gene, possibly because of a read error. The chain is built from TRBV3-1 and TRBJ1-2; TRBD1 is a possible D gene (5 bases). The length of the CDR3 is 13 residues. Germline CDR1 LGHDT, CDR2 YNNKEL (reference sequence). DNA of the CDR3: TGTGCCAGCAGCCCTGGGGCAGGGAGAGGCTGCACCTTC. This encodes CASSPGAGRGCTF.

This clonotype was seen just once. A much larger clone lies one base from this, so it may be a read error. The chain recombines TRBV20-1 with TRBJ2-1; D tentatively reads TRBD1 or TRBD2 (5 bases each). The CDR3 loop spans 14 amino acids. Germline CDR1 and CDR2: DFQATT and SNEGSKA (reference sequence). Trimming removed 4 bases at V and 2 bases at J, with 12 bases between. CDR3: CSAIDEGTYNEQFF. The CDR3 DNA sequence: TGCAGTGCTATAGATGAGGGGACCTACAATGAGCAGTTCTTC.

This clonotype appeared many times. V is TRBV5-1 and J is TRBJ2-1; 7 bases fit TRBD2. V gave up 1 base and J gave up 11 bases; unmatched junction bases: 6. Germline V gene sequence: CDR1 SGHRS, CDR2 YFSETQ. CDR3 length: 13 amino acids. The CDR3 nucleotides are TGCGCCAGCAGCTTGAGGCGGGGGTTTAAGCAGTTCTTC. Its translation: CASSLRRGFKQFF.

This clonotype has at least ten counts. This chain uses TRBV7-9 with TRBJ2-6; D may correspond to TRBD1 or TRBD2 (6 bases each). The V and J ends lost 7 bases and 2 bases respectively, with 21 bases between them. CDR3 size: 18 residues. CDR1 is SEHNR, CDR2 FQNEAQ, per germline (reference sequence). The CDR3 nucleotides are TGTGCCAGCAACGCTGGAGGGGGGCCAGGTACTGGGGCCAACGTCCTGACTTTC. Translation: CASNAGGGPGTGANVLTF.

V gene TRBV18 combines with J gene TRBJ2-3; D is perhaps TRBD1 (6 bases). CDR1 KGHSH and CDR2 LQKENI come from the germline V gene. This CDR3 is 16 amino acids long. Trimming took 5 bases from V and 4 from J, leaving 19 bases between them. The DNA of the CDR3 is TGTGCCAGCTCAACCAGGCGGACAGATTCTTCAGATACGCAGTATTTT. It yields the protein CASSTRRTDSSDTQYF.

This clonotype appeared once. The chain combines TRBV12-3 or TRBV12-4 with TRBJ2-1, with TRBD2 matching 7 bases. This CDR3 spans 12 amino acids. The ends lost 6 bases at V and 12 bases at J; junction bases unmatched: 8. CDR3 sequence (DNA): TGTGCCAGCAGCAGGACTAGTTCAGCGCAGTTCTTC. Residues: CASSRTSSAQFF.

This clonotype was seen at least ten times. V gene TRBV9 combines with J gene TRBJ2-1; 7 nucleotides agree with TRBD1. V lost 3 bases, J lost 8 bases, and 11 bases stayed unmatched. The length of the CDR3 is 15 residues. Germline assignment: CDR1 SGDLS and CDR2 YYNGEE. CDR3 DNA sequence: TGTGCCAGCAGCGCCGGGACAGTCCCAGTCGATGAGCAGTTCTTC. Translating gives CASSAGTVPVDEQFF. The full variable domain, in which reference TRBV9 and TRBJ2-1 provide the parts outside the CDR3, is DSGVTQTPKHLITATGQRVTLRCSPRSGDLSVYWYQQSLDQGLQFLIQYYNGEERAKGNILERFSAQQFPDLHSELNLSSLELGDSALYFCASSAGTVPVDEQFFGPGTRLTVL.

Ten or more counts support this clonotype. The chain combines TRBV24-1 with TRBJ2-3; D is undetermined. Trimming removed 6 bases at V and 2 bases at J, with 17 bases between. There are 16 residues in the CDR3. The germline V gene encodes CDR1 KGHDR and CDR2 SFDVKD. The CDR3 is CATSTLGHRTTDTQYF. CDR3 DNA sequence: TGTGCCACCAGTACCCTAGGCCACCGCACCACAGATACGCAGTATTTT.

This clonotype appeared many times. The J gene is TRBJ2-5, the V gene TRBV20-1; tentatively, D is TRBD1 (5 bases). CDR1 is DFQATT, CDR2 SNEGSKA, per germline (reference sequence). CDR3 length: 15 residues. V lost 3 bases to trimming and J lost 4 bases, with 18 bases between them. The CDR3 loop is CSASARWGYGETQYF. CDR3 sequence (DNA): TGCAGTGCTAGTGCCCGGTGGGGCTATGGAGAGACCCAGTACTTC.